The 27 T cell receptor beta chains below come from one sample, sequenced in a study of T cell repertoires in cytomegalovirus infection. For these TCRs, the target antigens are not known. TCRdb re-analysed the reads in MiXCR, keeping a single row per CDR3 protein. The table shows approximately 730,000 distinct CDR3 sequences, with approximately 33% occurring only once. The specimen comprised cultured PBMCs, sampled from culture after CMV antigen stimulation. The receptors shown here come from a human donor in good health (CMV status not recorded). Some clones in this sample may be carry-over from other donors' samples.

This chain uses TRBV7-8 with TRBJ1-6; D might be TRBD1 (6 bases). This CDR3 is built from 17 residues. Germline V lookup: CDR1 SGHVS, CDR2 FQNEAQ. Trimming pared 6 bases from V and 4 bases from J, leaving 19 bases between. CDR3 sequence reads: CASRHGLQGRYNSPLHF. The CDR3, as DNA: TGTGCCAGCAGACACGGCCTACAGGGTCGGTATAATTCACCCCTCCACTTT.

V and J are TRBV10-3 and TRBJ2-5; D perhaps matches TRBD1 (6 bases). V lost 4 bases to trimming and J lost 2 bases, with 11 bases between them. Germline CDR1 ENHRY, CDR2 SYGVKD. CDR3 length: 14 residues. The CDR3 DNA reads TGTGCCATCAGTGGATGGGACAAGCAAGAGACCCAGTACTTC. Residues: CAISGWDKQETQYF.

The chain recombines TRBV27 with TRBJ2-7, with 8 bases fitting TRBD1. CDR1 is MNHEY and CDR2 is SMNVEV in the germline V gene (reference sequence). Trimming at V came to 7 bases and at J to 7 bases, leaving 6 bases not matched to a gene. The CDR3 consists of 12 residues. Written as DNA, the CDR3 is TGTGCCAGCACGTCAGGGGGCAAAGAGCAGTACTTC. It yields the protein CASTSGGKEQYF.

The genes are TRBV5-4 and TRBJ2-5, with 11 nucleotides matching TRBD2. The junction had 13 bases not matched to a gene; V was cut back by 5 bases and J by 4 bases. Germline V gives CDR1 SGHNT, CDR2 YYREEE (reference sequence). The CDR3 consists of 17 residues. CDR3 nucleotide sequence: TGTGCCAGCAGTTCCGTCAATAGCGGGGGGGCCCGAGAGACCCAGTACTTC. Amino acids: CASSSVNSGGARETQYF. The variable domain in full, completed from reference TRBV5-4 and TRBJ2-5, reads ETGVTQSPTHLIKTRGQQVTLRCSSQSGHNTVSWYQQALGQGPQFIFQYYREEENGRGNFPPRFSGLQFPNYSSELNVNALELDDSALYLCASSSVNSGGARETQYFGPGTRLLVL.

This clonotype was observed a handful of times. The chain couples TRBV20-1 to TRBJ2-1; no reliable D call. This CDR3 spans 11 amino acids. The V gene's germline CDR1 is DFQATT and CDR2 SNEGSKA (reference sequence). V was shortened by 7 bases and J by 7 bases, with 11 bases between the two germline ends. This chain's CDR3 is CSGAIQNEQFF. The CDR3 DNA follows: TGCAGTGGCGCGATACAGAATGAGCAGTTCTTC.

The CDR3 bases are TGCGCCAGCAGCCAAGATTGGACAGGGTACAATGAGCAGTTCTTC. This sequence encodes CASSQDWTGYNEQFF. V is TRBV4-1 and J is TRBJ2-1; 8 bases match TRBD1. Germline loops: CDR1 MGHRA, CDR2 YSYEKL. Trimming took 0 bases from V and 4 from J; bases not matched to a gene: 2. The CDR3 loop spans 15 amino acids.

The chain links TRBV6-1 to TRBJ2-1; 8 nucleotides line up with TRBD2. The J segment lost 3 bases and the V segment lost 8 bases, leaving 9 bases of the junction unmatched. The CDR3 is made up of 15 amino acids. CDR1 and CDR2 (germline): MNHNS, SASEGT. The CDR3 coding sequence is TGTGCCAGCGACACGGGAGGGGGAAGCTACAATGAGCAGTTCTTC. This encodes CASDTGGGSYNEQFF.

The gene calls are TRBV7-2 and TRBJ2-5; TRBD2 matches at 10 bases. This CDR3 region has 18 residues. Trimming removed 5 bases from V and 5 bases from J; junction bases left unmatched: 17. The germline gives CDR1 SGHTA, CDR2 FQGNSA. The CDR3 region is CASSRTYGAGGPGETQYF. The CDR3 bases are TGTGCCAGCAGCCGCACCTACGGAGCGGGAGGGCCCGGGGAGACCCAGTACTTC.

This clonotype was observed many times. The J gene is TRBJ2-7, the V gene TRBV6-1; TRBD2 aligns across 9 bases. Germline values: CDR1 MNHNS, CDR2 SASEGT. V was clipped by 2 bases and J by 2 bases; unmatched bases: 4. The CDR3 covers 15 residues. The DNA for the CDR3 is TGTGCCAGCAGTGAATTTTTAGCGGGGGCCTACGAGCAGTACTTC. It specifies CASSEFLAGAYEQYF.

Only a few counts were recorded for this clonotype. The CDR3 DNA is TGTGCCACCAGCAGAGGCGCGTATGACTATGGCTACACCTTC. Translated, it gives CATSRGAYDYGYTF. The chain carries TRBV15 and TRBJ1-2, with unresolved D. Trimming removed 1 base at V and 3 bases at J, with 9 bases between. Germline lookup yields CDR1 LNHNV and CDR2 YYDKDF (reference sequence). The CDR3 loop spans 14 amino acids. Looking up the rest from reference TRBV15 and TRBJ1-2 gives the full variable domain: DAMVIQNPRYQVTQFGKPVTLSCSQTLNHNVMYWYQQKSSQAPKLLFHYYDKDFNNEADTPDNFQSRRPNTSFCFLDIRSPGLGDTAMYLCATSRGAYDYGYTFGSGTRLTVV.

This clonotype occurred a few times. The V call is TRBV25-1, the J call TRBJ1-1; 7 positions agree with TRBD1. The ends lost 6 bases at V and 7 bases at J; junction bases unmatched: 5. The length of the CDR3 is 12 residues. CDR1 and CDR2 (germline): MGHDK, SYGVNS. The CDR3 region has the DNA TGTGCCAGCAGGGAGGGGGCCGGTGAAGCTTTCTTT. This encodes CASREGAGEAFF.

The gene calls are TRBV24-1 and TRBJ2-5; D gene uncertain. The germline V and J ends were trimmed by 5 bases and 5 bases, with 2 bases remaining between them. Germline V gene sequence: CDR1 KGHDR, CDR2 SFDVKD. This CDR3 contains 10 residues. The CDR3 here is CATSVETQYF. CDR3 nucleotides: TGTGCCACCAGTGTGGAGACCCAGTACTTC.

The rearrangement links TRBV6-1 to TRBJ2-4; D uncertain. The length of the CDR3 is 16 residues. Germline assignment: CDR1 MNHNS and CDR2 SASEGT. V lost 3 bases and J lost 0, with 12 bases in between. The CDR3 DNA sequence: TGTGCCAGCAGTGAGGGGAAGGGAATAGCCAAAAACATTCAGTACTTC. It encodes CASSEGKGIAKNIQYF.

The table lists this clonotype with a few counts. V usage is TRBV7-9 and J usage is TRBJ1-6, with 7 bases lining up with TRBD1. Trimming took 2 bases from V and 13 from J; bases not matched to a gene: 8. The CDR3 totals 14 residues. Germline V lookup: CDR1 SEHNR, CDR2 FQNEAQ (reference sequence). The CDR3: CASSLIRGEPPLHF. DNA for the CDR3: TGTGCCAGCAGCTTAATCAGGGGGGAACCGCCCCTCCACTTT. The full variable domain, with the rest looked up from reference TRBV7-9 and TRBJ1-6, is DTGVSQNPRHKITKRGQNVTFRCDPISEHNRLYWYRQTLGQGPEFLTYFQNEAQLEKSRLLSDRFSAERPKGSFSTLEIQRTEQGDSAMYLCASSLIRGEPPLHFGNGTRLTVT.

V and J are TRBV6-6 and TRBJ2-3, with a possible D match to TRBD2 (6 bases). In germline, CDR1 is MNHNY, CDR2 SVGAGI (reference sequence). CDR3 size: 15 residues. The V and J ends lost 6 bases and 5 bases respectively, with 18 bases between them. The CDR3 sequence is CASSTVSGHKDTQYF. The CDR3 DNA sequence: TGTGCCAGCAGCACTGTTAGCGGTCATAAAGATACGCAGTATTTT.

This rearrangement joins TRBV28 to TRBJ1-6; TRBD1 is a possible D gene (6 bases). CDR3 length equals 14 residues. V was cut by 6 bases and J by 14 bases, with 20 bases left in between. Per germline, CDR1 MDHEN and CDR2 SYDVKM. CDR3 nucleotides: TGTGCCAGCAGGGGACACCAGCCCCTTGCGACCCTCCACTTT. Amino acids: CASRGHQPLATLHF.

The count of this clonotype is one. The V call is TRBV20-1, the J call TRBJ2-1; weak D call: TRBD2 (7 bases). The CDR3 consists of 14 residues. Germline values: CDR1 DFQATT, CDR2 SNEGSKA (reference sequence). V lost 3 bases and J lost 3, with 12 bases in between. CDR3 region: CSAREGGGYNEQFF. The DNA of the CDR3 is TGCAGTGCTAGGGAGGGGGGGGGCTACAATGAGCAGTTCTTC.

The chain has TRBV6-1 and TRBJ2-1; weak D call: TRBD2 (6 bases). The germline CDR1 and CDR2 sequences are MNHNS and SASEGT. V gave up 4 bases and J gave up 5 bases, with 21 bases separating them. CDR3 length: 17 amino acids. CDR3 region: CASSGPGLPPFHNEQFF. CDR3 in DNA: TGTGCCAGCAGTGGACCGGGACTCCCTCCCTTCCACAATGAGCAGTTCTTC.

This chain joins TRBV12-3 or TRBV12-4 and TRBJ2-7; D is unclear. V was clipped by 8 bases and J by 2 bases, with 13 bases between them. The CDR3 consists of 13 residues. The DNA for the CDR3 is TGTGCCAGCGGCCGAGGCCTCCCCTACGAGCAGTACTTC. It codes for CASGRGLPYEQYF.

This clonotype was picked up one time. The V call is TRBV19, the J call TRBJ1-5, with D hard to call. CDR1 LNHDA and CDR2 SQIVND come from the germline V gene (reference sequence). V lost 8 bases, J lost 0 bases, and 11 bases lay in between. The CDR3 loop spans 14 amino acids. The CDR3 is CASRDLYSNQPQHF. CDR3 sequence (DNA): TGTGCCAGTCGAGACCTGTATAGCAATCAGCCCCAGCATTTT.

V and J are TRBV5-4 and TRBJ2-5, with D possibly TRBD2 on 6 matching bases. Germline CDR1 is SGHNT and CDR2 is YYREEE (reference sequence). The CDR3 runs 16 residues. Trimming left V 4 bases short and J 3 bases short, with 19 bases between. CDR3 nucleotides: TGTGCCAGCAGCCTGAGCGGGCTTCCGGAGGAAGAGACCCAGTACTTC. Its protein is CASSLSGLPEEETQYF.

This clonotype was observed many times. The chain has TRBV7-2 and TRBJ2-5, with D uncertain. The CDR3 sequence is 13 residues long. Trimming cost V 1 base and J 5 bases, with 8 bases left between them. Germline CDR1 is SGHTA and CDR2 is FQGNSA. CDR3 amino acids: CASSLDLGETQYF. CDR3 DNA: TGTGCCAGCAGCTTAGACTTAGGGGAGACCCAGTACTTC.

This clonotype was observed a few times. This chain connects TRBV7-2 to TRBJ2-7, with D tentatively TRBD1 (5 bases). Trimming took 4 bases from V and 0 from J, leaving 16 bases between them. The V gene's germline CDR1 is SGHTA and CDR2 FQGNSA. The CDR3 sequence is 16 residues long. The CDR3 loop is CASSSDRPALSYEQYF. The CDR3 DNA reads TGTGCCAGCAGCTCAGACAGACCCGCGCTCTCCTACGAGCAGTACTTC. The full variable domain, with the rest looked up from reference TRBV7-2 and TRBJ2-7, is GAGVSQSPSNKVTEKGKDVELRCDPISGHTALYWYRQSLGQGLEFLIYFQGNSAPDKSGLPSDRFSAERTGGSVSTLTIQRTQQEDSAVYLCASSSDRPALSYEQYFGPGTRLTVT.

At least ten counts were recorded for this clonotype. V gene TRBV7-6 combines with J gene TRBJ2-7; D is ambiguous. Between the trimmed V and J ends, which lost 1 base and 3 bases, there was a span of 10 bases. This CDR3 has 14 amino acids. Germline-derived CDR1 and CDR2 are SGHVS and FNYEAQ. The CDR3 nucleotides are TGTGCCAGCAGCTTAGGTGCCGGACGCTACGAGCAGTACTTC. Protein sequence: CASSLGAGRYEQYF.

This clonotype appeared once. The genes are TRBV30 and TRBJ2-7; D uncertain. From germline, CDR1 is GTSNPN and CDR2 SVGIG (reference sequence). The CDR3 has 10 amino acids. V gave up 5 bases and J gave up 3 bases, with 5 bases separating them. For the CDR3, the DNA is TGTGCCTGGCGAGACTACGAGCAGTACTTC. Amino acid sequence: CAWRDYEQYF.

This clonotype was found many times. The rearrangement links TRBV6-2 or TRBV6-3 to TRBJ2-1, with 12 bases fitting TRBD2. The CDR3 has 15 residues. Germline V lookup: CDR1 MNHEY, CDR2 SVGEGT. The trim removed 4 bases at V and 10 bases at J, leaving 8 bases unmatched. The CDR3 bases are TGTGCCAGCAGTTCCCTAGCGGGGGGGCAAGGCGAGCAGTTCTTC. Its protein product is CASSSLAGGQGEQFF.

The chain employs TRBV11-2 and TRBJ2-7; the D gene is possibly TRBD2 (5 bases). The CDR3 length is 14 residues. Trimming pared 1 base from V and 3 bases from J, leaving 10 bases between. The germline V gene encodes CDR1 SGHAT and CDR2 FQNNGV. This chain's CDR3 is CASSLAGNGYEQYF. The CDR3 nucleotides read TGTGCCAGCAGCTTAGCGGGGAATGGCTACGAGCAGTACTTC.